The count of the clone carrying this T cell receptor (beta chain) is one. These data belong to a study of cytomegalovirus exposure and HLA in healthy donors. Looking at the study overall: Early released data comprised around 80 million unique TCRs from HLA-typed donors.

PCR was performed using 60 Vbeta and 13 Jbeta primers. Sequencing was performed with immunoSEQ multiplex PCR; in TCRdb, only in-frame clones are kept and a portion is missing. The sample holds some 130,000 clones, roughly 80% seen once. The TCR was taken from a male donor in good health and CMV-seronegative. Sequencing was carried out using PBMCs.

The DNA of the CDR3 is TGTGCCAGCAGCCCGAGGGGGCCTCCCTACGAGCAGTACTTC. Amino acids: CASSPRGPPYEQYF. This chain connects TRBV28 to TRBJ2-7, with 7 bases fitting TRBD1. Trimming at V came to 6 bases and at J to 2 bases, leaving 7 bases not matched to a gene. The CDR3 is 14 amino acids. Germline V gene lookup returns CDR1 MDHEN and CDR2 SYDVKM.